The rows below give T cell receptor beta chains drawn from one sample of a study of cytomegalovirus exposure and HLA in healthy donors. Profiling relied on immunoSEQ multiplex PCR, and the TCRdb table lists in-frame clones only, not all of them. This table has around 200,000 clones, 80% appearing once. The source material was PBMCs. The receptors originated from a boy aged 10-17 years in good health and CMV-seronegative. CDR3s include the opening cysteine and the closing phenylalanine or tryptophan. D genes are given only for firm matches. A row's size may be missing; if present it is once, few, many or a size class.

>TRBJ1-1|NA|NA|TRBV5-4
CASSLAGGNEAFF
TGTGCCAGCAGCTTGGCCGGGGGGAATGAAGCTTTCTTT
>TRBJ1-1|NA|NA|TRBV7-2
CASSSGIPNTEAFF
TGTGCCAGCAGCTCAGGGATTCCGAACACTGAAGCTTTCTTT
>TRBJ1-6|TRBD1|NA|TRBV5-1
CASSLGQGYNSPLHF
TGCGCCAGCAGCTTGGGACAGGGTTACAATTCACCCCTCCACTTT
>TRBJ1-1|NA|NA|TRBV19
CASTPRGGQPGEAFF
TGTGCCAGTACCCCAAGGGGGGGGCAGCCGGGTGAAGCTTTCTTT
>TRBJ2-5|NA|NA|TRBV4-3
CASSQALAVETQYF
TGCGCCAGCAGCCAAGCACTAGCTGTGGAGACCCAGTACTTC
>TRBJ2-2|TRBD2|NA|TRBV10-3
CAITRGVAGEITGELFF
TGTGCCATCACCAGGGGGGTAGCGGGAGAGATCACCGGGGAGCTGTTTTTT
>TRBJ1-2|NA|NA|TRBV5-1
CASSAEAARTGYTF
TGCGCCAGCAGCGCCGAGGCCGCTAGAACTGGCTACACCTTC
>TRBJ2-7|NA|NA|TRBV5-8
CASSLYFARFTYDEQYF
TGTGCCAGCAGCTTGTATTTTGCCAGGTTTACGTATGACGAGCAGTACTTC
>TRBJ2-3|NA|few|TRBV10-1
CASGEPLTKGKPPSDTQYF
TGCGCCAGCGGTGAACCCCTCACGAAGGGGAAGCCCCCATCAGATACGCAGTATTTT
>TRBJ1-4|NA|NA|TRBV19
CASSPLRGIGMKELFF
TGTGCCAGTAGTCCGCTCCGGGGGATAGGGATGAAGGAACTGTTTTTT
>TRBJ1-2|NA|NA|TRBV29-1
CSVEDLGKNRGYTF
TGCAGCGTTGAAGATCTCGGAAAAAACAGGGGCTACACCTTC